These 27 T cell receptor beta chains share one sample of origin, sequenced in a study of T cell responses to AZD1222 COVID-19 vaccine. Using immunoSEQ multiplex PCR, the repertoire was profiled, and TCRdb retains in-frame clones only, with some absent. The profile shows around 170,000 clones, 85% to 90% of them singletons. The specimen comprised peripheral blood, sampled 28 days after the second AZD1222 dose. These TCRs come from an adult who received the AZD1222 COVID-19 vaccine.

V usage is TRBV6-5 and J usage is TRBJ1-1; D gene ambiguous. With 2 bases removed from V and 11 bases from J, the gap between germline ends came to 21 bases. The CDR3 runs 15 residues. Germline V gene lookup returns CDR1 MNHEY and CDR2 SVGAGI. DNA for the CDR3: TGTGCCAGCAGTTACGAGGATAATCACTTTATAGGGGCTTTCTTT. Protein product: CASSYEDNHFIGAFF.

The rearrangement uses TRBV18 and TRBJ1-6, with D maybe TRBD1 (5 bases). The V end lost 1 base, the J end lost 10 bases, and 14 bases lay between the germline ends. CDR1 and CDR2 from the germline V gene are KGHSH and LQKENI. This CDR3 contains 15 residues. As DNA, the CDR3 is TGTGCCAGCTCACCACGGGACGGGGTGGGCTCACCCCTCCACTTT. Translating it yields CASSPRDGVGSPLHF.

The chain links TRBV5-1 to TRBJ1-1; 8 nucleotides match TRBD1. Trimming at V came to 4 bases and at J to 6 bases, leaving 5 bases not matched to a gene. Germline CDR1 and CDR2: SGHRS and YFSETQ. The CDR3 sequence is 13 residues long. The CDR3 coding sequence is TGCGCCAGCAGCCGGACAGGGTGGCCTGAAGCTTTCTTT. Protein product: CASSRTGWPEAFF.

This sequence joins TRBV6-1 and TRBJ1-2, with 8 bases lining up with TRBD1. The CDR3 length is 16 residues. V trimming: 3 bases; J trimming: 2 bases; junction bases outside the gene matches: 8. From germline, CDR1 is MNHNS and CDR2 SASEGT. The CDR3 here is CASSDPTWTGNYGYTF. The CDR3 DNA reads TGTGCCAGCAGTGATCCTACGTGGACAGGGAACTATGGCTACACCTTC.

This clone appeared a single time. CDR3 sequence (DNA): TGCGCCAGCAGCCTCATCTCAAGCAGGGTGAGCTATGGCTACACCTTC. This sequence encodes CASSLISSRVSYGYTF. The chain carries TRBV4-1 and TRBJ1-2; TRBD1 might be the D (5 bases). Germline CDR1 and CDR2: MGHRA and YSYEKL. Trimming pared 4 bases from V and 4 bases from J, leaving 19 bases between. This CDR3 region has 16 residues.

This chain links TRBV28 with TRBJ2-2, with D tentatively TRBD2 (6 bases). This CDR3 spans 15 amino acids. V lost 6 bases, J lost 5 bases, and 16 bases lay in between. Germline-derived CDR1 and CDR2 are MDHEN and SYDVKM. The chain's CDR3 is CASRLVNGGTGELFF. In DNA form, the CDR3 reads TGTGCCAGCAGATTGGTTAACGGGGGAACCGGGGAGCTGTTTTTT.

The DNA of the CDR3 is TGTGCCAGCAGTTACGGCAGAAATTCACCCCTCCACTTT. Its protein product is CASSYGRNSPLHF. The genes are TRBV6-5 and TRBJ1-6, with D unresolved. V was trimmed by 2 bases and J by 7 bases, leaving 6 bases between them. CDR3 length: 13 residues. Looked up from germline, CDR1 is MNHEY and CDR2 is SVGAGI.

V and J are TRBV7-3 and TRBJ2-1; TRBD1 matches at 10 bases. V dropped 3 bases and J dropped 6; count of bases not matched to a gene: 5. Germline-derived CDR1 and CDR2 are SGHTA and FQGTGA. The CDR3 sequence is 15 residues long. CDR3 loop: CASSFDRGRVNEQFF. CDR3 nucleotides: TGTGCCAGCAGCTTCGACAGGGGGCGCGTCAATGAGCAGTTCTTC.

The chain carries TRBV6-2 or TRBV6-3 and TRBJ1-5; D is undetermined. Germline lookup yields CDR1 MNHEY and CDR2 SVGEGT. This CDR3 region has 15 residues. V was clipped by 2 bases and J by 0 bases, with 8 bases between them. The CDR3 is CASSYSDDSNQPQHF. CDR3 nucleotide sequence: TGTGCCAGCAGTTACAGTGACGATAGCAATCAGCCCCAGCATTTT.

The V call is TRBV11-3, the J call TRBJ2-1; maybe TRBD1 (5 bases). Germline lookup yields CDR1 SGHNT and CDR2 YENEEA. This CDR3 contains 13 residues. The ends were cut back, 1 base at V and 6 bases at J, with 7 bases in the middle. CDR3 residues: CASSLGDSNEQFF. The CDR3 DNA follows: TGTGCCAGCAGCTTAGGTGACAGCAATGAGCAGTTCTTC.

A few counts support this clone. The gene calls are TRBV2 and TRBJ1-1; D possibly corresponds to TRBD1 (5 bases). V was clipped by 9 bases and J by 3 bases, with 23 bases between them. The CDR3 runs 16 residues. CDR1 is SNHLY and CDR2 is FYNNEI in the germline V gene. The CDR3 coding sequence is TGTGCCAGTTGGTCGGGGACTAGGGCATGGTACACTGAAGCTTTCTTT. Protein sequence: CASWSGTRAWYTEAFF. The whole variable domain, remainder taken from reference TRBV2 and TRBJ1-1, is EPEVTQTPSHQVTQMGQEVILRCVPISNHLYFYWYRQILGQKVEFLVSFYNNEISEKSEIFDDQFSVERPDGSNFTLKIRSTKLEDSAMYFCASWSGTRAWYTEAFFGQGTRLTVV.

The chain joins TRBV9 to TRBJ1-1; TRBD1 is a possible D gene (5 bases). Germline CDR1 is SGDLS and CDR2 is YYNGEE. V was pared by 3 bases and J by 4 bases, with 16 bases between. The CDR3 extends over 15 amino acids. CDR3 nucleotide sequence: TGTGCCAGCAGCGCGCCCCCTCAGGGCCGCACTGAAGCTTTCTTT. This sequence encodes CASSAPPQGRTEAFF. Looking up the rest from reference TRBV9 and TRBJ1-1 gives the full variable domain: DSGVTQTPKHLITATGQRVTLRCSPRSGDLSVYWYQQSLDQGLQFLIQYYNGEERAKGNILERFSAQQFPDLHSELNLSSLELGDSALYFCASSAPPQGRTEAFFGQGTRLTVV.

The chain employs TRBV15 and TRBJ1-5; 7 nucleotides align to TRBD1. CDR1 is LNHNV, CDR2 YYDKDF, per germline (reference sequence). The CDR3 extends over 15 amino acids. Unmatched junction bases numbered 9, after V lost 5 bases and J lost 5 bases. CDR3 sequence: CATSVTGEADQPQHF. CDR3 nucleotides: TGTGCCACCAGCGTTACAGGGGAGGCGGATCAGCCCCAGCATTTT.

This chain links TRBV30 with TRBJ1-2; D perhaps matches TRBD1 (6 bases). The ends were cut back, 3 bases at V and 4 bases at J, with 15 bases in the middle. The length of the CDR3 is 14 residues. Germline V gene lookup returns CDR1 GTSNPN and CDR2 SVGIG (reference sequence). This CDR3 reads CAWSGTPGGYGYTF. The DNA for the CDR3 is TGTGCCTGGAGCGGGACACCGGGTGGCTATGGCTACACCTTC.

V gene TRBV7-9 combines with J gene TRBJ1-6, with TRBD1 matching over 7 bases. The CDR3 contains 15 residues. The germline V gene encodes CDR1 SEHNR and CDR2 FQNEAQ (reference sequence). V shed 0 bases and J 6 bases; nucleotides not matched to a gene: 2. The CDR3 bases are TGTGCCAGCAGCTTAGCGCAGGGGGGTAATTCACCCCTCCACTTT. Its protein is CASSLAQGGNSPLHF.

The rearrangement joins TRBV30 to TRBJ1-1; D remains ambiguous. CDR3 length: 12 amino acids. Germline assignment: CDR1 GTSNPN and CDR2 SVGIG (reference sequence). Between the trimmed V and J ends, which lost 4 bases and 7 bases, there was a span of 13 bases. CDR3 nucleotides: TGTGCCTGGACACCCAGATTGGGTGAAGCTTTCTTT. Its translation: CAWTPRLGEAFF.

The chain employs TRBV5-1 and TRBJ1-1; 9 nucleotides align to TRBD1. The CDR3 is 15 amino acids. J was trimmed by 1 base and V by 3 bases; bases with no gene match: 4. Per the germline V gene, CDR1 is SGHRS and CDR2 is YFSETQ. The CDR3 is CASSSGGQGNTEAFF. The CDR3 nucleotides are TGCGCCAGCAGCTCTGGGGGACAGGGGAACACTGAAGCTTTCTTT.

The rearrangement uses TRBV6-1 and TRBJ1-2; TRBD1 matches 7 bases. In germline, CDR1 is MNHNS, CDR2 SASEGT. V lost 3 bases and J lost 4; bases outside the gene matches: 11. This CDR3 spans 16 amino acids. The CDR3 spells CASSDRVTGISYGYTF. In DNA form, the CDR3 reads TGTGCCAGCAGTGACCGAGTGACAGGGATATCCTATGGCTACACCTTC.

This chain joins TRBV7-2 and TRBJ2-7; the D gene is possibly TRBD1 (6 bases). V dropped 0 bases and J dropped 5 bases, with 14 bases sitting between them. The germline CDR1 and CDR2 sequences are SGHTA and FQGNSA. The CDR3 runs 15 residues. The CDR3 DNA reads TGTGCCAGCAGCTTAGCCATGGCAGGGGAGAACGAGCAGTACTTC. Translated, it gives CASSLAMAGENEQYF.

This clone appeared once. The chain combines TRBV5-1 with TRBJ1-6, with 7 bases identical to TRBD1. CDR1 SGHRS and CDR2 YFSETQ come from the germline V gene. The CDR3 sequence is 16 residues long. V lost 4 bases, J lost 7 bases, and 11 bases stayed unmatched. This CDR3 is CASSPAEGARNSPLHF. CDR3 sequence (DNA): TGCGCCAGCAGCCCGGCGGAGGGGGCGAGGAATTCACCCCTCCACTTT. The whole variable domain, filled in from reference TRBV5-1 and TRBJ1-6, reads KAGVTQTPRYLIKTRGQQVTLSCSPISGHRSVSWYQQTPGQGLQFLFEYFSETQRNKGNFPGRFSGRQFSNSRSEMNVSTLELGDSALYLCASSPAEGARNSPLHFGNGTRLTVT.

The chain joins TRBV4-1 to TRBJ2-1; D is perhaps TRBD1 (6 bases). This CDR3 spans 17 amino acids. V was shortened by 2 bases and J by 0 bases, with 14 bases between the two germline ends. The germline V gene has CDR1 MGHRA and CDR2 YSYEKL. Here the CDR3 DNA reads TGCGCCAGCAGCCAACCGGACAGAATTAGCTCCTACAATGAGCAGTTCTTC. Translated: CASSQPDRISSYNEQFF.

This chain connects TRBV9 to TRBJ1-2; the D is unclear. Germline values: CDR1 SGDLS, CDR2 YYNGEE. V was pared by 4 bases and J by 2 bases, with 9 bases between. The CDR3 is 13 amino acids. In DNA form, the CDR3 reads TGTGCCAGCAGCCCCCCGGGGAACTATGGCTACACCTTC. This codes for CASSPPGNYGYTF.

V usage is TRBV15 and J usage is TRBJ1-3, with a tentative D call TRBD1 (5 bases). V was shortened by 6 bases and J by 2 bases, with 5 bases between the two germline ends. CDR1 LNHNV and CDR2 YYDKDF come from the germline V gene (reference sequence). The CDR3 has 12 residues. The CDR3 DNA reads TGTGCCACCAGGACAGCTGGAAACACCATATATTTT. This sequence encodes CATRTAGNTIYF.

Remarks on this clone: The junction departs from the called germline gene at one end, perhaps through a read error. The chain is built from TRBV5-8 and TRBJ1-1; D call uncertain. The V gene's germline CDR1 is SGHTS and CDR2 YDEGEE. The CDR3 covers 11 residues. The CDR3 is CASNLDTEAFF. CDR3 in DNA: TGTGCCAGCAACTTGGACACTGAAGCTTTCTTT.

The V and J genes are TRBV3-1 (or the pseudogene TRBV3-2) and TRBJ2-7; D not resolved. The CDR3 is 12 amino acids. Per germline, CDR1 LGHDT and CDR2 YNNKEL (reference sequence). V dropped 3 bases and J dropped 0 bases, with 3 bases sitting between them. The CDR3 reads CASSQDSYEQYF. CDR3 bases: TGTGCCAGCAGCCAGGACTCCTACGAGCAGTACTTC.

This clone was recorded only once. CDR3 sequence: CASSQDSGRDYQPQHF. The CDR3 DNA is TGTGCCAGCAGCCAAGATTCTGGCAGGGACTATCAGCCCCAGCATTTT. The chain recombines TRBV3-1 (or the pseudogene TRBV3-2) with TRBJ1-5; D may be TRBD1 (5 bases). Germline lookup yields CDR1 LGHDT and CDR2 YNNKEL (reference sequence). The CDR3 totals 16 residues. The germline V and J ends were trimmed by 0 bases and 5 bases, with 14 bases remaining between them.

This sequence joins TRBV7-2 and TRBJ1-1; 8 bases fit TRBD1. CDR1 and CDR2 (germline): SGHTA, FQGNSA. The CDR3 consists of 14 residues. V dropped 4 bases and J dropped 0; count of bases not matched to a gene: 1. The CDR3, as DNA: TGTGCCAGCAGCTGGGACAGGTTGAACACTGAAGCTTTCTTT. It is translated as CASSWDRLNTEAFF.